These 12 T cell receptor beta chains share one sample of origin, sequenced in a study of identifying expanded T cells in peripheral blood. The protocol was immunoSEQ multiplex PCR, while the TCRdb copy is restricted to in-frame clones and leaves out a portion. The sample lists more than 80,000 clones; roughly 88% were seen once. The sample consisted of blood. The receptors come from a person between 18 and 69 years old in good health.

CDR3 coding DNA: TGTGCCAGCAGTTCCCCCCTAACTAGCGGGAGTACAGATACGCAGTATTTT. As protein: CASSSPLTSGSTDTQYF. The rearrangement links TRBV28 to TRBJ2-3; 11 bases map to TRBD2. Germline V gene lookup returns CDR1 MDHEN and CDR2 SYDVKM. This CDR3 comprises 17 residues. Trimming took 4 bases from V and 3 from J; bases not matched to a gene: 9.

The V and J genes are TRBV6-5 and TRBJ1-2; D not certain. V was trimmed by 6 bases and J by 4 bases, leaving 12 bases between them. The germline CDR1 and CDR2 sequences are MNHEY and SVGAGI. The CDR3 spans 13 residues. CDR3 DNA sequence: TGTGCCAGCAGCCCGAGTTCCATCTATGGCTACACCTTC. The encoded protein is CASSPSSIYGYTF.

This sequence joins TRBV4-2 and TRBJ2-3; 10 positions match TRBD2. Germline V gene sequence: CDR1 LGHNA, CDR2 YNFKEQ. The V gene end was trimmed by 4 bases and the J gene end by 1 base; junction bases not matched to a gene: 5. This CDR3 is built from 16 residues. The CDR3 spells CASSPDGLAGTDTQYF. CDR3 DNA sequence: TGTGCCAGCAGCCCCGATGGACTAGCGGGCACAGATACGCAGTATTTT.

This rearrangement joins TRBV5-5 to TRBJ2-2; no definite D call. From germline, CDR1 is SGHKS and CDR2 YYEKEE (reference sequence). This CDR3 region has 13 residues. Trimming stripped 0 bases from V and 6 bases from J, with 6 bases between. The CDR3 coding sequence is TGTGCCAGCAGCTTGGGGGTTTCCGGGGAGCTGTTTTTT. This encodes CASSLGVSGELFF.

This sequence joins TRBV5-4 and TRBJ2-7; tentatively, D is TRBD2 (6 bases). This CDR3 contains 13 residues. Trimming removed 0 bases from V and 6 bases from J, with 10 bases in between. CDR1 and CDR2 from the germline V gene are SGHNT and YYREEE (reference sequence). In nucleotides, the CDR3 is TGTGCCAGCAGCTTGGAGACGGGAGCCGAGCAGTACTTC. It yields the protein CASSLETGAEQYF.

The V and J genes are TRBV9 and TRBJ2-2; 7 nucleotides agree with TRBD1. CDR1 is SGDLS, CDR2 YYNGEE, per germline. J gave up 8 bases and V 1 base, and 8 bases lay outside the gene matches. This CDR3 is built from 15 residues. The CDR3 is CASSVRTGFGGELFF. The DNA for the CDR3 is TGTGCCAGCAGCGTACGGACAGGCTTTGGGGGGGAGCTGTTTTTT.

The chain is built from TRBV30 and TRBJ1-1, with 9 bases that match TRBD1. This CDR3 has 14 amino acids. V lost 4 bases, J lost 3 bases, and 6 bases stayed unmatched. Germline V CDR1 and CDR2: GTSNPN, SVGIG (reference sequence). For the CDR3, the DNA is TGTGCCTGGACAGGAAGGACAGGGGACACTGAAGCTTTCTTT. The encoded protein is CAWTGRTGDTEAFF.

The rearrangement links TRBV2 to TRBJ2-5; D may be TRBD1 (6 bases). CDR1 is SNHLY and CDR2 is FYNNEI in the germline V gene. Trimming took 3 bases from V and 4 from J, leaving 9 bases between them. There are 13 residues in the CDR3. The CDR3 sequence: CASSEGARETQYF. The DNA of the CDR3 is TGTGCCAGCAGTGAGGGGGCCAGAGAGACCCAGTACTTC.

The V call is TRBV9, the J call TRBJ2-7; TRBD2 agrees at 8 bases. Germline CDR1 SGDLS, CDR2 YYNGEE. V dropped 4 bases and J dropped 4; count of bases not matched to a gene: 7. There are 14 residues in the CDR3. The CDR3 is CASSMSGSIYEQYF. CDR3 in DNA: TGTGCCAGCAGCATGAGCGGGAGTATTTACGAGCAGTACTTC.

In nucleotides, the CDR3 is TGCGCCAGCAGCCAAGCGGACAGGGGGTGGGAGACCCAGTACTTC. Translated, it gives CASSQADRGWETQYF. The chain carries TRBV4-3 and TRBJ2-5; 10 bases align to TRBD1. The junction had 4 bases not matched to a gene; V was cut back by 1 base and J by 5 bases. Germline CDR1 reads LGHNA; CDR2 reads YSLEER. The CDR3 extends over 15 amino acids.

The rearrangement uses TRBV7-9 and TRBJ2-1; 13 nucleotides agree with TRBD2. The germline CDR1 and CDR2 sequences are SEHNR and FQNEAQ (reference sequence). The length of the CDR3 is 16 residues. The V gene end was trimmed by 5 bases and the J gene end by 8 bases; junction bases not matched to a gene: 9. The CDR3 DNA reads TGTGCCAGCAGCACACGGACTAGCGGGAGTATCCATGAGCAGTTCTTC. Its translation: CASSTRTSGSIHEQFF. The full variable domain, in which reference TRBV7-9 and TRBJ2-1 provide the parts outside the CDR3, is DTGVSQNPRHKITKRGQNVTFRCDPISEHNRLYWYRQTLGQGPEFLTYFQNEAQLEKSRLLSDRFSAERPKGSFSTLEIQRTEQGDSAMYLCASSTRTSGSIHEQFFGPGTRLTVL.

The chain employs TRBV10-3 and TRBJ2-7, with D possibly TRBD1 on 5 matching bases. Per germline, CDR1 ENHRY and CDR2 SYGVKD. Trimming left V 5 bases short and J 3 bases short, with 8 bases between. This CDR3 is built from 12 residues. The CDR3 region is CAISTGIYEQYF. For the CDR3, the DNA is TGTGCCATCAGTACAGGTATCTACGAGCAGTACTTC.